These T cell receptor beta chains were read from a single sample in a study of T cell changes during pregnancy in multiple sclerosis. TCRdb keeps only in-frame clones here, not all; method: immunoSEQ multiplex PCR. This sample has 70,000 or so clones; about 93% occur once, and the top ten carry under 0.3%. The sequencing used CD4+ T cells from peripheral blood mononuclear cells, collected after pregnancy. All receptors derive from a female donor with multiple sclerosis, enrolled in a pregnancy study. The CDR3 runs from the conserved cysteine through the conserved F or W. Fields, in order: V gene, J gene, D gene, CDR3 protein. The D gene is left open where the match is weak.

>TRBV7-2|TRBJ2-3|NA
CASSLLTDTQYF
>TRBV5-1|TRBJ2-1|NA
CASSLKGGQGWRNEQFF
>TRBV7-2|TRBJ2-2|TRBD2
CASSKGLAGGELFF
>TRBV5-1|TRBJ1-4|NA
CASATFGTGEKLFF
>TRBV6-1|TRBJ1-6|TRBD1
CASRETGGNSPLHF
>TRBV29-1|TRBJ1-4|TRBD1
CSVGDRGEKLFF
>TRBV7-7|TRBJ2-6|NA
CASSLSSGANVLTF
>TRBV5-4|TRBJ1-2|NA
CASNPQGREGYTF
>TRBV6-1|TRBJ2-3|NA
CASSEGPSSTDTQYF
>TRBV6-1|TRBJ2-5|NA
CASSEQYQGQETQYF
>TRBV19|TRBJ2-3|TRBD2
CASTGTSGTDTQYF
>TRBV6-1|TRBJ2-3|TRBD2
CASRISGGADTQYF
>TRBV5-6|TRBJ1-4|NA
CASSHTWGESNEKLFF
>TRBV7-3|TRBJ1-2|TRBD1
CASSLTRAQGSRGYTF
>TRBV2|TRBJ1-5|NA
CASAESSQPQHF
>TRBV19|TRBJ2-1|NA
CASSIDHSGSGKFF
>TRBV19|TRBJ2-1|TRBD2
CASSSGRGNEQFF
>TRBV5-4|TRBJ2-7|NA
CASSLGQTEQYF
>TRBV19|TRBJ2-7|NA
CASSIGGVAYEQYF
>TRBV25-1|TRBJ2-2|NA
CASSEFPARGTGELFF
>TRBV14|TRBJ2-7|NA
CASSPRLAGGQYF
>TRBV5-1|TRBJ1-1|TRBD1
CASSLVQGETEAFF
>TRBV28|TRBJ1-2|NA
CASSFTGNGYTF
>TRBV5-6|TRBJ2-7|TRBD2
CASSSLTGLAGVREQYF
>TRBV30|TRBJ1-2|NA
CACQVPNYGYTF
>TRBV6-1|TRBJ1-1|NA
CASSDRASDETEAFF
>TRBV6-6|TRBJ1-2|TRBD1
CASSYIGQGASGGYTF
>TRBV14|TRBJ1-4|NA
CASSPRGYDEKLFF
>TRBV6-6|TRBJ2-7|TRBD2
CASRRTSGTYEQYF
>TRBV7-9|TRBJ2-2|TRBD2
CASSFLGTSGTGELFF
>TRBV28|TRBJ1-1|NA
CASSLSLGGREAFF
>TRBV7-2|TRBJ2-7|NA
CASSLTSLSEQYF
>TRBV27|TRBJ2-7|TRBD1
CASSLNPTGGDEQYF
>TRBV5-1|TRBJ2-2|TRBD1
CASSSTGPNTGELFF
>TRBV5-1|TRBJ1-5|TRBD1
CASSSTGNQPQHF
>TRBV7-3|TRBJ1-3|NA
CASSLTGGDSGNTIYF
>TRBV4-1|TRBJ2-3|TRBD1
CASSSTGGRMTDTQYF
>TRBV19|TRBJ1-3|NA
CASKTAGNTIYF
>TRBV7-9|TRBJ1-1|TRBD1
CASSLDGTGAIAEAFF
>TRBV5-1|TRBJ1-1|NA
CASSVGQGPRTEAFF
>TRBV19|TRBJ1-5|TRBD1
CASSSNNRGLGNQPQHF
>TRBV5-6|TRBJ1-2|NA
CASSGASSGNYGYTF
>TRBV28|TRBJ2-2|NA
CASSYRVTGELFF
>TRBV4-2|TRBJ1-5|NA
CASSQDWTRGQPQHF
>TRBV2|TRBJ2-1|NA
CASRGGGNEQFF
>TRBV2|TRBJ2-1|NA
CASSETRSSYNEQFF
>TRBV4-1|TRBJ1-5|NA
CASSQEFASQILSPQHF
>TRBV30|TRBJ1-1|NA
CAWEGRGGTEAFF
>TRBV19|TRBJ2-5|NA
CASRSGPWETQYF
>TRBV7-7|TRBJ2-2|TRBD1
CASSLEGANTGELFF
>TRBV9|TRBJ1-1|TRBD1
CASSPQGTNTEAFF
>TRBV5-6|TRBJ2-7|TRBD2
CASSLASRERYF
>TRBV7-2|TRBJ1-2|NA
CASSPTGGRSGYGYTF
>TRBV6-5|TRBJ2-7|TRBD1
CASSPSGTGAYEQYF